Below are 14 T cell receptor beta chains sequenced from a single sample in a study of PD-L1 blockade in urothelial cancer. This table comes from immunoSEQ multiplex PCR, and its TCRdb copy is limited to in-frame clones, with some not included. This table has about 63,000 clones, about 86% appearing once. Described time point: pretreatment peripheral blood. This specimen was PBMCs, taken around atezolizumab (anti-PD-L1) treatment. These receptors originate from a man in his 70s with urothelial cancer.

V usage is TRBV5-1 and J usage is TRBJ2-2; 9 bases align to TRBD1. The CDR3 is 15 amino acids. Germline CDR1 and CDR2: SGHRS and YFSETQ. Germline trimming cut 0 bases from V and 5 bases from J; bases unmatched to any gene: 2. CDR3 in amino acids: CASSLGTGETGELFF. The CDR3 DNA is TGCGCCAGCAGCTTGGGGACAGGGGAGACCGGGGAGCTGTTTTTT.

The table lists this clone with a count of one. This sequence joins TRBV5-1 and TRBJ2-3; 10 bases are shared with TRBD1. J lost 5 bases, V lost 4 bases, and 10 bases had no gene match. CDR3 length: 16 amino acids. Germline CDR1 is SGHRS and CDR2 is YFSETQ. As DNA, the CDR3 is TGCGCCAGCAGCCCTGGCGGGACAGGGGCGGGAGATACGCAGTATTTT. It is translated as CASSPGGTGAGDTQYF.

This chain joins TRBV5-6 and TRBJ1-2; no clear D. The CDR3 loop spans 12 amino acids. Between the trimmed V and J ends, which lost 0 bases and 7 bases, there was a span of 7 bases. The germline CDR1 and CDR2 sequences are SGHDT and YYEEEE. As DNA, the CDR3 is TGTGCCAGCAGCTTGGAAAGCGGTGGCTACACCTTC. This translates into CASSLESGGYTF.

The chain employs TRBV4-1 and TRBJ2-7, with 9 nucleotides matching TRBD2. The trim removed 4 bases at V and 1 base at J, leaving 2 bases unmatched. The germline V gene encodes CDR1 MGHRA and CDR2 YSYEKL. The CDR3 loop spans 14 amino acids. The CDR3 loop is CASSLSGRSYEQYF. The CDR3 region has the DNA TGCGCCAGCAGCCTAAGCGGGAGGTCCTACGAGCAGTACTTC.

This chain links TRBV11-3 with TRBJ2-5; D is possibly TRBD2 (6 bases). With 5 bases removed from V and 0 bases from J, the gap between germline ends came to 7 bases. Germline V gene lookup returns CDR1 SGHNT and CDR2 YENEEA. The CDR3 covers 13 residues. CDR3 residues: CASSPGDQETQYF. In DNA form, the CDR3 reads TGTGCCAGCAGCCCGGGAGACCAAGAGACCCAGTACTTC.

This chain uses TRBV7-3 with TRBJ2-3, with 8 bases that match TRBD2. The ends lost 5 bases at V and 6 bases at J; junction bases unmatched: 10. The CDR3 has 15 residues. Germline CDR1 and CDR2: SGHTA and FQGTGA. The CDR3 reads CASSSAAGVGDTQYF. CDR3 DNA: TGTGCCAGCAGCAGTGCAGCGGGAGTAGGTGATACGCAGTATTTT.

The V gene is TRBV5-1, the J gene TRBJ2-7; 15 bases match TRBD2. J lost 2 bases, V lost 4 bases, and 7 bases had no gene match. The CDR3 is 17 amino acids. Looked up from germline, CDR1 is SGHRS and CDR2 is YFSETQ. This CDR3 is CASSRGLAGGLAYEQYF. CDR3 DNA sequence: TGCGCCAGCAGCCGGGGACTAGCGGGAGGCCTAGCCTACGAGCAGTACTTC. Variable domain in full (rest from reference TRBV5-1 and TRBJ2-7): KAGVTQTPRYLIKTRGQQVTLSCSPISGHRSVSWYQQTPGQGLQFLFEYFSETQRNKGNFPGRFSGRQFSNSRSEMNVSTLELGDSALYLCASSRGLAGGLAYEQYFGPGTRLTVT.

The chain joins TRBV7-2 to TRBJ1-5, with D hard to call. V gave up 2 bases and J gave up 5 bases, with 7 bases separating them. The germline V gene has CDR1 SGHTA and CDR2 FQGNSA. The CDR3 runs to 13 residues. The CDR3 DNA sequence: TGTGCCAGCAGCTTAACATTGTATCAGCCCCAGCATTTT. Translation gives CASSLTLYQPQHF.

This clone was observed a few times. The genes are TRBV18 and TRBJ2-1, with a tentative D call TRBD2 (5 bases). The CDR3 spans 17 residues. V lost 6 bases and J lost 0, with 18 bases in between. Germline assignment: CDR1 KGHSH and CDR2 LQKENI. Here the CDR3 DNA reads TGTGCCAGCTCCCCCGGAGGCAGGAGGAGCTCCTACAATGAGCAGTTCTTC. Encoded protein: CASSPGGRRSSYNEQFF.

CDR3 sequence (DNA): TGCAGCGCCGTAGGACTAGCGGGAGAGACCCAGTACTTC. It translates to CSAVGLAGETQYF. The V and J genes are TRBV29-1 and TRBJ2-5; 11 bases match TRBD2. Germline V gene data show CDR1 as SQVTM and CDR2 as ANQGSEA. Unmatched junction bases numbered 5, after V lost 7 bases and J lost 4 bases. The CDR3 sequence is 13 residues long.

The chain employs TRBV20-1 and TRBJ1-2; TRBD1 is a possible D gene (6 bases). The CDR3 has 11 residues. Germline CDR1 DFQATT, CDR2 SNEGSKA (reference sequence). The ends were cut back, 3 bases at V and 8 bases at J, with 10 bases in the middle. The CDR3 protein is CSASPGEGYTF. The CDR3 region has the DNA TGCAGTGCTAGCCCAGGGGAAGGCTACACCTTC.

The V gene is TRBV6-6, the J gene TRBJ2-6; the match to TRBD1 covers 7 bases. Germline CDR1 and CDR2: MNHNY and SVGAGI (reference sequence). The CDR3 has 16 residues. The junction had 5 bases not matched to a gene; V was cut back by 5 bases and J by 1 base. The DNA of the CDR3 is TGTGCCAGCAGTGGCCGACAGGGTTCTGGGGCCAACGTCCTGACTTTC. Its protein is CASSGRQGSGANVLTF.

V gene TRBV28 combines with J gene TRBJ1-2; no firm D call. V lost 9 bases and J 2 bases, leaving 7 bases between the germline ends. Germline V CDR1 and CDR2: MDHEN, SYDVKM. This CDR3 is 11 amino acids long. The CDR3 region has the DNA TGTGCCAGTCAGAACAACTATGGCTACACCTTC. It codes for CASQNNYGYTF.

This chain links TRBV19 with TRBJ2-1, with TRBD2 matching 13 bases. The CDR3 runs 16 residues. Germline CDR1 is LNHDA and CDR2 is SQIVND (reference sequence). Losses at the gene ends were 8 bases for V and 0 bases for J; bases not matched to a gene: 4. Here the CDR3 DNA reads TGTGCCAGTTCTAGACTAGCGGGAGGCTCCTACAATGAGCAGTTCTTC. This translates into CASSRLAGGSYNEQFF.